Here is one T cell receptor beta chain with its context. Its antigen is not known. This sample is drawn from a study of CD8 T cells in ankylosing spondylitis. The study's findings and limits: Disease-linked clones were found to be CD8+ and relatively rare in peripheral blood.

MiXCR, run by TCRdb on the 5' RACE reads, gives a single entry per CDR3 protein. Of 150,000 to 250,000 distinct CDR3 sequences listed, 9.5% to 15% are singletons. The receptor was isolated from a male donor with ankylosing spondylitis or in good health (not recorded which). Material for sequencing was blood, either unsorted or a sorted T cell fraction (not recorded which).

The CDR3 region has the DNA TGTGCCAGTACTCTAGGAGGGGATTATCAGCCCCAGCATTTT. This gives the protein CASTLGGDYQPQHF. This chain connects TRBV19 to TRBJ1-5; the D gene is possibly TRBD1 (5 bases). This CDR3 is 14 amino acids long. V lost 7 bases to trimming and J lost 5 bases, with 15 bases between them. The germline CDR1 and CDR2 sequences are LNHDA and SQIVND (reference sequence).